Presented here are 21 T cell receptor beta chains from one specimen sequenced in a study of blood T cell repertoires in COVID-19. Sequencing used immunoSEQ multiplex PCR; TCRdb keeps in-frame clones, though not all of them. Of 400,000 to 450,000 clones detected, roughly 85% appear once; the ten largest clones hold almost 1.5%. The sequencing sample was made of peripheral blood. These receptors were obtained from a woman aged 25-40 years with active or convalescent COVID-19.

This rearrangement joins TRBV29-1 to TRBJ1-1, with D uncertain. V was shortened by 2 bases and J by 0 bases, with 10 bases between the two germline ends. The CDR3 extends over 14 amino acids. Germline CDR1 reads SQVTM; CDR2 reads ANQGSEA. The chain's CDR3 is CSVEFGQMNTEAFF. The CDR3 DNA follows: TGCAGCGTTGAATTTGGGCAGATGAACACTGAAGCTTTCTTT.

CDR3 coding DNA: TGTGCCAGTAGTATCGGGATATCCGGGACACGCTCCTACGAGCAGTACTTC. Residues: CASSIGISGTRSYEQYF. The chain links TRBV19 to TRBJ2-7; D may be TRBD1 (6 bases). Germline V gene sequence: CDR1 LNHDA, CDR2 SQIVND (reference sequence). The CDR3 runs 17 residues. V shed 3 bases and J shed 0 bases, with 18 bases lying between them.

CDR3 nucleotide sequence: TGCGCCAGCAGATCTTATACTAGCGGGGCCACAGATACGCAGTATTTT. The encoded protein is CASRSYTSGATDTQYF. The rearrangement uses TRBV5-1 and TRBJ2-3; 10 positions agree with TRBD2. This CDR3 is 16 amino acids long. Germline V gene lookup returns CDR1 SGHRS and CDR2 YFSETQ. Trimming removed 5 bases from V and 2 bases from J; junction bases left unmatched: 8.

J is TRBJ2-1 and V is TRBV3-1 (or the pseudogene TRBV3-2), with a weak D call TRBD2 (5 bases). This CDR3 has 14 residues. Trimming cost V 1 base and J 7 bases, with 11 bases left between them. Germline values: CDR1 LGHDT, CDR2 YNNKEL (reference sequence). This CDR3 is CASSQVVSVNEQFF. The DNA for the CDR3 is TGTGCCAGCAGCCAAGTGGTTAGCGTGAATGAGCAGTTCTTC.

This clone was observed at least ten times. The chain employs TRBV9 and TRBJ2-5; 13 bases map to TRBD2. Per the germline V gene, CDR1 is SGDLS and CDR2 is YYNGEE. J lost 1 base, V lost 3 bases, and 9 bases had no gene match. This CDR3 contains 18 residues. The CDR3 DNA is TGTGCCAGCAGCGCGAAAATTGGACTAGCGGGGGTCCAAGAGACCCAGTACTTC. Translated, it gives CASSAKIGLAGVQETQYF.

This chain joins TRBV6-5 and TRBJ1-5; 7 nucleotides line up with TRBD1. V lost 8 bases to trimming and J lost 5 bases; unmatched junction nucleotides: 9. Germline V gene lookup returns CDR1 MNHEY and CDR2 SVGAGI. The CDR3 is made up of 14 amino acids. CDR3 nucleotide sequence: TGTGCCAGCCGCCTCCACAGGGGACATCAGCCCCAGCATTTT. This codes for CASRLHRGHQPQHF.

This chain links TRBV7-9 with TRBJ2-1; 7 positions agree with TRBD1. The CDR3 spans 12 residues. Germline loops: CDR1 SEHNR, CDR2 FQNEAQ (reference sequence). V gave up 4 bases and J gave up 10 bases; unmatched junction bases: 4. The CDR3 spells CASSSQGEEQFF. As DNA, the CDR3 is TGTGCCAGCAGCTCCCAGGGGGAAGAGCAGTTCTTC. Drawing the rest from reference TRBV7-9 and TRBJ2-1, the complete variable domain is DTGVSQNPRHKITKRGQNVTFRCDPISEHNRLYWYRQTLGQGPEFLTYFQNEAQLEKSRLLSDRFSAERPKGSFSTLEIQRTEQGDSAMYLCASSSQGEEQFFGPGTRLTVL.

The chain links TRBV25-1 to TRBJ1-2; D perhaps matches TRBD1 (6 bases). Germline CDR1 MGHDK, CDR2 SYGVNS. V lost 3 bases and J lost 5, with 10 bases in between. The CDR3 runs 13 residues. The CDR3 spells CASSDSGDYGYTF. The CDR3 nucleotides read TGTGCCAGCAGTGATTCAGGGGATTATGGCTACACCTTC.

The J gene is TRBJ2-2, the V gene TRBV5-1; no firm D call. CDR3 length equals 16 residues. Trimming took 0 bases from V and 1 from J, leaving 10 bases between them. Germline values: CDR1 SGHRS, CDR2 YFSETQ. Here the CDR3 DNA reads TGCGCCAGCAGCTTGGCCGGCGGATTGAACACCGGGGAGCTGTTTTTT. Encoded protein: CASSLAGGLNTGELFF.

The rearrangement joins TRBV5-4 to TRBJ2-3, with 7 bases aligning to TRBD1. This CDR3 has 14 residues. V dropped 3 bases and J dropped 4; count of bases not matched to a gene: 5. Germline loops: CDR1 SGHNT, CDR2 YYREEE (reference sequence). CDR3 DNA: TGTGCCAGCAGCTCCCAACAGGGGTCAGATACGCAGTATTTT. Protein product: CASSSQQGSDTQYF.

The chain employs TRBV11-2 and TRBJ2-7, with D tentatively TRBD1 (6 bases). Germline values: CDR1 SGHAT, CDR2 FQNNGV. The length of the CDR3 is 12 residues. V was trimmed by 5 bases and J by 4 bases, leaving 9 bases between them. DNA for the CDR3: TGTGCCAGCAGCCCTACAGGGTACGAGCAGTACTTC. Its translation: CASSPTGYEQYF.

The chain couples TRBV21-1 to TRBJ2-5; the D call TRBD2 from the table was never checked on the DNA. TRBV21-1 is shown as a pseudogene. CDR3 length equals 16 residues. The CDR3 loop is CASSKIWRGGQETQYF. The CDR3 region has the DNA TGTGCCAGCAGCAAAATATGGCGGGGGGGCCAGGAGACCCAGTACTTC.

This rearrangement joins TRBV19 to TRBJ1-5; D is unresolved. The CDR3 extends over 14 amino acids. Germline values: CDR1 LNHDA, CDR2 SQIVND (reference sequence). V was trimmed by 3 bases and J by 5 bases, leaving 11 bases between them. The CDR3 DNA reads TGTGCCAGTAGTATCTGGTCGGGAGATCAGCCCCAGCATTTT. Translation gives CASSIWSGDQPQHF.

The chain has TRBV9 and TRBJ2-2; D is undetermined. The CDR3 has 17 residues. Trimming left V 0 bases short and J 2 bases short, with 14 bases between. Germline V CDR1 and CDR2: SGDLS, YYNGEE. The CDR3 protein is CASSVVGAILNTGELFF. The CDR3 DNA follows: TGTGCCAGCAGCGTAGTCGGAGCGATACTCAACACCGGGGAGCTGTTTTTT.

The chain has TRBV5-1 and TRBJ1-1, with TRBD1 matching 8 bases. With 4 bases clipped from V and 4 bases from J, the junction kept 3 bases outside the gene matches. CDR3 length equals 13 residues. Germline V lookup: CDR1 SGHRS, CDR2 YFSETQ. CDR3: CASSDRGGTEAFF. The CDR3 bases are TGCGCCAGCAGCGACAGGGGAGGCACTGAAGCTTTCTTT. Drawing the rest from reference TRBV5-1 and TRBJ1-1, the complete variable domain is KAGVTQTPRYLIKTRGQQVTLSCSPISGHRSVSWYQQTPGQGLQFLFEYFSETQRNKGNFPGRFSGRQFSNSRSEMNVSTLELGDSALYLCASSDRGGTEAFFGQGTRLTVV.

This clone was seen once. The gene calls are TRBV3-1 (or the pseudogene TRBV3-2) and TRBJ1-4; weak D call: TRBD1 (6 bases). V dropped 2 bases and J dropped 4 bases, with 23 bases sitting between them. This CDR3 region has 19 residues. CDR1 is LGHDT, CDR2 YNNKEL, per germline (reference sequence). The CDR3 region has the DNA TGTGCCAGCAGCCAACGACCGGGACACCACCTCGATCATAATGAAAAACTGTTTTTT. This sequence encodes CASSQRPGHHLDHNEKLFF.

CDR3 sequence reads: CASSVGTGVNSPLHF. Written as DNA, the CDR3 is TGTGCCAGCAGCGTGGGGACAGGGGTCAATTCACCCCTCCACTTT. This rearrangement joins TRBV14 to TRBJ1-6; 10 nucleotides agree with TRBD1. Germline CDR1 is SGHDN and CDR2 is FVKESK. The CDR3 totals 15 residues. Losses at the gene ends were 5 bases for V and 7 bases for J; bases not matched to a gene: 5.

The CDR3 bases are TGTGCCAGCAGCTTGGGGACAGGGGGTAAGGCTTCAGAAGCTTTCTTT. This encodes CASSLGTGGKASEAFF. V and J are TRBV7-9 and TRBJ1-1; 11 bases match TRBD1. After removal of 3 bases from V and 8 bases from J, the junction contained 11 bases not matched to a gene. The length of the CDR3 is 16 residues. CDR1 and CDR2 (germline): SEHNR, FQNEAQ (reference sequence).

V is TRBV29-1 and J is TRBJ1-2; TRBD1 is a possible D gene (5 bases). The germline V gene has CDR1 SQVTM and CDR2 ANQGSEA. The germline V and J ends were trimmed by 3 bases and 1 base, with 9 bases remaining between them. This CDR3 comprises 13 residues. The CDR3 DNA follows: TGCAGCGTTGAGCAGACAGATAACTATGGCTACACCTTC. It codes for CSVEQTDNYGYTF.

This clone was seen a handful of times. V gene TRBV5-1 combines with J gene TRBJ2-1; 13 nucleotides align to TRBD2. Germline loops: CDR1 SGHRS, CDR2 YFSETQ. Trimming removed 4 bases from V and 5 bases from J; junction bases left unmatched: 3. The CDR3 contains 15 residues. CDR3 protein: CASSVGTSGNNEQFF. For the CDR3, the DNA is TGCGCCAGCAGCGTCGGGACTAGCGGGAACAATGAGCAGTTCTTC. The full variable domain, with the rest looked up from reference TRBV5-1 and TRBJ2-1, is KAGVTQTPRYLIKTRGQQVTLSCSPISGHRSVSWYQQTPGQGLQFLFEYFSETQRNKGNFPGRFSGRQFSNSRSEMNVSTLELGDSALYLCASSVGTSGNNEQFFGPGTRLTVL.

V gene TRBV5-4 combines with J gene TRBJ2-6; TRBD1 matches 8 bases. The junction had 5 bases not matched to a gene; V was cut back by 3 bases and J by 0 bases. Germline V gives CDR1 SGHNT, CDR2 YYREEE (reference sequence). The CDR3 spans 17 residues. CDR3 nucleotides: TGTGCCAGCAGCTGGCCGGGACAGGACTCTGGGGCCAACGTCCTGACTTTC. This translates into CASSWPGQDSGANVLTF.